This record looks at one TCR beta chain sequence and its context. Antigen unknown. This specimen belongs to a study of regulatory T cells in long-lasting Graves disease. Overall study context: Treatment with antithyroid drugs for over 5 years, together with positive TSH receptor antibodies, meant persistent Graves' disease. Study results and limitations: There was favoring of TRBV28, TRBJ1-2 and TRBJ2-5 in persistent disease. Investigators studied peripheral blood only, not thyroid tissue.

The CDR3 totals 15 residues. Deletions cut 2 bases from V and 0 bases from J, with 10 bases between. From germline, CDR1 is SGHRS and CDR2 YFSETQ. HTBI primers from iRepertoire and Arm-PCR of CDR3 regions yielded the TCR beta libraries. TCRdb fed the multiplex PCR reads into MiXCR, producing one record per CDR3 protein. The sample contains some 280,000 distinct CDR3 sequences, approximately 20% of which appear only once. This sample's time point: persistent/refractory GD, antithyroid drugs over 5 years with positive TRAb. Extracted RNA from PBMCs served as the source of the TCR library. Investigators report Graves' disease was diagnosed under American Thyroid Association guidelines.

The rearrangement links TRBV5-1 to TRBJ2-3; possible D gene TRBD1, 6 bases. The receptor's source is a female donor with Graves disease. Source: peripheral blood mononuclear cells (PBMCs), taken when the disease was refractory, from a patient treated with antithyroid drugs. Here the CDR3 reads CASSLGTPSTDTQYF. The CDR3 DNA sequence: TGCGCCAGCAGCTTAGGGACACCTAGCACAGATACGCAGTATTTT.